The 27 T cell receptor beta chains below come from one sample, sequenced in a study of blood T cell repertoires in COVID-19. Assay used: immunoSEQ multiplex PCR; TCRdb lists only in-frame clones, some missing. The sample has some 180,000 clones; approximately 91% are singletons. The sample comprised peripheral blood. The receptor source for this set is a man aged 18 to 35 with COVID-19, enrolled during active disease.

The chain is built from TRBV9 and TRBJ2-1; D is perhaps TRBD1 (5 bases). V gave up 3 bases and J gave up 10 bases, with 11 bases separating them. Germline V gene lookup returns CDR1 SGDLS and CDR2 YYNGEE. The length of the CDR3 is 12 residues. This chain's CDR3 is CASSDRWGEQFF. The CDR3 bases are TGTGCCAGCAGCGATCGTTGGGGCGAGCAGTTCTTC.

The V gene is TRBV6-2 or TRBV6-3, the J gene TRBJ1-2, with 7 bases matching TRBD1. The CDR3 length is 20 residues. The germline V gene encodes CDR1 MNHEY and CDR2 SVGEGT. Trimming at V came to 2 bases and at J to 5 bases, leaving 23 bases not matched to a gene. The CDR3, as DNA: TGTGCCAGCAGTTACCGCCCGCCCCGCCCCGGACAGGCGCACGCTTATGGCTACACCTTC. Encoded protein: CASSYRPPRPGQAHAYGYTF.

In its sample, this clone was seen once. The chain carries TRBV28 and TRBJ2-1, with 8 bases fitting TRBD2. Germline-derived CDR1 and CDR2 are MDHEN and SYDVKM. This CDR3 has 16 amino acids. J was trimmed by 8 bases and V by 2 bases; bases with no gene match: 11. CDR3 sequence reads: CASSLDLAGGRYEQFF. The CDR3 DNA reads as TGTGCCAGCAGTTTAGATCTGGCGGGAGGTAGGTATGAGCAGTTCTTC.

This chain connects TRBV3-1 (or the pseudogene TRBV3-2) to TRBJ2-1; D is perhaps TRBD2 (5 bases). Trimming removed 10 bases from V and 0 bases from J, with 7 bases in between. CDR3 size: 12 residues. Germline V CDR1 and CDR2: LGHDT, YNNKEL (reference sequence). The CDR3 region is CATGSSYNEQFF. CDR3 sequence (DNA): TGTGCCACGGGAAGCTCCTACAATGAGCAGTTCTTC.

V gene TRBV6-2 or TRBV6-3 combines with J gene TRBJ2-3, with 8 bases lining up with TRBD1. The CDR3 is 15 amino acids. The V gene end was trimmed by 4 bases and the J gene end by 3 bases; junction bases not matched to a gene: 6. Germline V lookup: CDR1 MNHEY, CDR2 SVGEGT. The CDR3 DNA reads TGTGCCAGCAGTTTGGGCAGGGGGCGGACAGATACGCAGTATTTT. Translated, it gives CASSLGRGRTDTQYF.

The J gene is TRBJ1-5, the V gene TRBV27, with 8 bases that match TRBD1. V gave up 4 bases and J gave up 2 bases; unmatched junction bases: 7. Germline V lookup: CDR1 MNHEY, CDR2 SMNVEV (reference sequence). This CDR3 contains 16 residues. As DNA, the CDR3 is TGTGCCAGCAGTTCCCAGGGGGCGAGTGGCAATCAGCCCCAGCATTTT. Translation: CASSSQGASGNQPQHF.

The CDR3 loop is CASRPTRDSPLHF. CDR3 nucleotide sequence: TGTGCCAGCAGGCCCACCCGGGATTCACCCCTCCACTTT. The V and J genes are TRBV27 and TRBJ1-6; no clear D. V was clipped by 6 bases and J by 8 bases, with 11 bases between them. Germline V CDR1 and CDR2: MNHEY, SMNVEV (reference sequence). The CDR3 contains 13 residues.

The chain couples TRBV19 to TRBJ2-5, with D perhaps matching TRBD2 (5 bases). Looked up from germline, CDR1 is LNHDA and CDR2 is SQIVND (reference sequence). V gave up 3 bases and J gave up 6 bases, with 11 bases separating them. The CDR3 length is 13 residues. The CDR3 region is CASSISRTQTQYF. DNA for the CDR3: TGTGCCAGTAGTATTAGTAGGACTCAGACCCAGTACTTC.

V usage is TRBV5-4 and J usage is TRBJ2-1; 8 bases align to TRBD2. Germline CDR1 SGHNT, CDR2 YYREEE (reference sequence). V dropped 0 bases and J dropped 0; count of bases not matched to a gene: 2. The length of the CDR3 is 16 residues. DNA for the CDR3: TGTGCCAGCAGCTTGGGTCTAGCGGGCTCCTACAATGAGCAGTTCTTC. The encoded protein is CASSLGLAGSYNEQFF.

CDR3 region: CASSTGTSVAKNIQYF. CDR3 nucleotides: TGTGCCAGCAGTACCGGGACTAGCGTTGCCAAAAACATTCAGTACTTC. This chain uses TRBV28 with TRBJ2-4; 10 nucleotides line up with TRBD2. J was trimmed by 1 base and V by 5 bases; bases with no gene match: 5. Germline assignment: CDR1 MDHEN and CDR2 SYDVKM. The CDR3 consists of 16 residues.

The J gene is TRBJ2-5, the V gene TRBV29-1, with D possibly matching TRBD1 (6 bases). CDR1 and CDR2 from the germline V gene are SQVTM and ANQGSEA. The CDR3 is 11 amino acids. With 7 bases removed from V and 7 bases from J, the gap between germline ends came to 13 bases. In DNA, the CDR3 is TGCAGCGCGGACAGTCCAGGGACCCAGTACTTC. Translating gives CSADSPGTQYF.

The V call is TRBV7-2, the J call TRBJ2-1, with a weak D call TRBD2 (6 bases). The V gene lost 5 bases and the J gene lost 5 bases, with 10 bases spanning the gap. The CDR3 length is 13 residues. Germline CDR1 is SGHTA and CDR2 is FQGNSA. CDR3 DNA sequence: TGTGCCAGCAGCACCCGGGAGAACAATGAGCAGTTCTTC. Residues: CASSTRENNEQFF.

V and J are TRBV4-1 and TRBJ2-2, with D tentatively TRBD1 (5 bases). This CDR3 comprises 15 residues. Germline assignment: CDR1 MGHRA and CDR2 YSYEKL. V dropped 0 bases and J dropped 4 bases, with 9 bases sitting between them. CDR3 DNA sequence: TGCGCCAGCAGCCAAGATCGACAGTCCACCGGGGAGCTGTTTTTT. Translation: CASSQDRQSTGELFF.

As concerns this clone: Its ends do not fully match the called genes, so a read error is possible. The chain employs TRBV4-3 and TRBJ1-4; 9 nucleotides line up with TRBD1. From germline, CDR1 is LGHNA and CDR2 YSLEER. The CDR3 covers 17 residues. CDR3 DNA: TGCGCCAGCAGCCCCCAGGACAGGGGCTGGGTAGAGGAAAAACTGCTTTTT. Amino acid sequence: CASSPQDRGWVEEKLLF.

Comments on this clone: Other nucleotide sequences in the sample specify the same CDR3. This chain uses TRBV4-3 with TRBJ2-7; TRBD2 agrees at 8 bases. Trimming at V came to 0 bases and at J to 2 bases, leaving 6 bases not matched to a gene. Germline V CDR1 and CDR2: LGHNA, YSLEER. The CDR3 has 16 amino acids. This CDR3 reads CASSQDRLAGPYEQYF. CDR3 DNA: TGCGCCAGCAGCCAAGACCGCCTAGCGGGTCCCTACGAGCAGTACTTC.

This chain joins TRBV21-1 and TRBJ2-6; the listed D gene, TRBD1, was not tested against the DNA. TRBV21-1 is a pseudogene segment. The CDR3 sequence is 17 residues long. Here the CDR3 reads CASSKLQAPLSTNVLTF. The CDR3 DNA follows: TGTGCCAGCAGCAAACTCCAGGCCCCCCTCTCGACCAACGTCCTGACTTTC.

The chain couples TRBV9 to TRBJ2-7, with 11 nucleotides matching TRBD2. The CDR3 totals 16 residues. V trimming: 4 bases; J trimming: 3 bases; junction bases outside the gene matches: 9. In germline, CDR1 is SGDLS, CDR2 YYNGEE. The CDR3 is CASSPGGLAAYYEQYF. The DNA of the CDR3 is TGTGCCAGCAGCCCGGGGGGACTAGCGGCTTACTACGAGCAGTACTTC. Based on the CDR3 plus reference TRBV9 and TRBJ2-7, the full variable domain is DSGVTQTPKHLITATGQRVTLRCSPRSGDLSVYWYQQSLDQGLQFLIQYYNGEERAKGNILERFSAQQFPDLHSELNLSSLELGDSALYFCASSPGGLAAYYEQYFGPGTRLTVT.

DNA of the CDR3: TGTGCCAGCAGCGTAGCTCGTGGTCAGAGCACAGATACGCAGTATTTT. Amino acids: CASSVARGQSTDTQYF. The genes are TRBV9 and TRBJ2-3; D call uncertain. V was clipped by 0 bases and J by 0 bases, with 11 bases between them. CDR3 length equals 16 residues. CDR1 is SGDLS and CDR2 is YYNGEE in the germline V gene.

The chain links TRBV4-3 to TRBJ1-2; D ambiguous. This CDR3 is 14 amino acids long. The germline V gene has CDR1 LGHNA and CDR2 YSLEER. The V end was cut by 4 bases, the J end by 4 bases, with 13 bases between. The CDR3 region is CASSLRGSLYGYTF. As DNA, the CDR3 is TGCGCCAGCAGCCTTAGAGGCAGTCTCTATGGCTACACCTTC.

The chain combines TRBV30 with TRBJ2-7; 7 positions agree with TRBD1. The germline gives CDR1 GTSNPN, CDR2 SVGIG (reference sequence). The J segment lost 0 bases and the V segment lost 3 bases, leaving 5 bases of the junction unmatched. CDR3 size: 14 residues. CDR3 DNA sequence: TGTGCCTGGAGGGGGACAGAGAGCTCCTACGAGCAGTACTTC. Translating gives CAWRGTESSYEQYF.

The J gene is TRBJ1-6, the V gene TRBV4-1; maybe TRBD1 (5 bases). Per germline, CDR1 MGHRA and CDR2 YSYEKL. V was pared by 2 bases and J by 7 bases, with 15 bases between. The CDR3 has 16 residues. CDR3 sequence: CASSQYGGSGNSPLHF. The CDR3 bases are TGCGCCAGCAGCCAATACGGGGGTTCTGGAAATTCACCCCTCCACTTT.

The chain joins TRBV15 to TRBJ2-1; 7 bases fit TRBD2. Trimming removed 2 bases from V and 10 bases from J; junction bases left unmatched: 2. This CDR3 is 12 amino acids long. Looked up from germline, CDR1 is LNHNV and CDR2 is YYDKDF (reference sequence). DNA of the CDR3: TGTGCCACCAGCAGATGGGGACTAGAGCAGTTCTTC. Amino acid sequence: CATSRWGLEQFF.

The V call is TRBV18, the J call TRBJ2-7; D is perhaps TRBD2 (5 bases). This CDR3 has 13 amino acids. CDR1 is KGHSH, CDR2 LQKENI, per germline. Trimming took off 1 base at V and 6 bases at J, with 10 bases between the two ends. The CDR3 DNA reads TGTGCCAGCTCACCACTTGGACGGGGCGAGCAGTACTTC. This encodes CASSPLGRGEQYF.

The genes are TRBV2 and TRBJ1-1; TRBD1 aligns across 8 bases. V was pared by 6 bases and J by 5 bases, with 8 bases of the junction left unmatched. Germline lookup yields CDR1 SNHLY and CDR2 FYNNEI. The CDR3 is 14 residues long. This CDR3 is CASRKDRAATEAFF. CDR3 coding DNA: TGTGCCAGCAGGAAGGACAGGGCAGCGACTGAAGCTTTCTTT. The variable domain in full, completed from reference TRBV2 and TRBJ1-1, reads EPEVTQTPSHQVTQMGQEVILRCVPISNHLYFYWYRQILGQKVEFLVSFYNNEISEKSEIFDDQFSVERPDGSNFTLKIRSTKLEDSAMYFCASRKDRAATEAFFGQGTRLTVV.

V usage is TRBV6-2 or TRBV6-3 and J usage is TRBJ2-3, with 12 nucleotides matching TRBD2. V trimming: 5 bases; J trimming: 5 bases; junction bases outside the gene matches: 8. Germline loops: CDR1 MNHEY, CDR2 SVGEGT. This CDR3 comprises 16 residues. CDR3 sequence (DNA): TGTGCCAGCAGTACTCGACTAGCGGGAGAAATAGATACGCAGTATTTT. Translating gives CASSTRLAGEIDTQYF.

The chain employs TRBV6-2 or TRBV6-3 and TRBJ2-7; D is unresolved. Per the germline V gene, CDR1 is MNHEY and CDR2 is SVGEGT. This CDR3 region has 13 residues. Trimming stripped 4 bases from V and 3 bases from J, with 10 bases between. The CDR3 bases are TGTGCCAGCAGTTCCGAGGCCTTCTACGAGCAGTACTTC. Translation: CASSSEAFYEQYF.

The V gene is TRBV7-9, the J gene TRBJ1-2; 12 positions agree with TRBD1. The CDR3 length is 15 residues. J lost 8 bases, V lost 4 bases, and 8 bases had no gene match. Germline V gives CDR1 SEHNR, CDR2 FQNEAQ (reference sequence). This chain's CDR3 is CASSSQGQGARGYTF. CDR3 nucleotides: TGTGCCAGCAGCTCCCAGGGACAGGGGGCTCGGGGCTACACCTTC.